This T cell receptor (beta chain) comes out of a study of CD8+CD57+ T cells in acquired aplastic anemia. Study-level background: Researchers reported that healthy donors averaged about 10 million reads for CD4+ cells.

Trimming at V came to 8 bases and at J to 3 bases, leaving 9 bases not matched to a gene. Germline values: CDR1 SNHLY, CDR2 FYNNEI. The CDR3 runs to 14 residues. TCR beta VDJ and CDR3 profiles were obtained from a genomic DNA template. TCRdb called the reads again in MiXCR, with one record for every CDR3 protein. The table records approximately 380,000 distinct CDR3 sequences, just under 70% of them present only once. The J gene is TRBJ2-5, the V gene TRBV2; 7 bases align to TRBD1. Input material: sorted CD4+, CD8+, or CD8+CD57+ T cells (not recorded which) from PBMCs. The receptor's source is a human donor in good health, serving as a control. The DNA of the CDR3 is TGTGCCAGCGGAAAGGGGCAGGGGGAAGAGACCCAGTACTTC. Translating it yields CASGKGQGEETQYF.